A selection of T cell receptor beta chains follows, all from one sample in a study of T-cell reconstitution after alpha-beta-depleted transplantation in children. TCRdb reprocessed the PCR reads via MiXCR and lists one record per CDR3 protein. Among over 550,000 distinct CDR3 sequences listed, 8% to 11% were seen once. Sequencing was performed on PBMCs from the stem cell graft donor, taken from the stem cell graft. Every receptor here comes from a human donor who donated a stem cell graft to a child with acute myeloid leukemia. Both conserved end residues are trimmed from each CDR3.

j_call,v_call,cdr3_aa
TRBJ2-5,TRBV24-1,ATARAGGADETQY
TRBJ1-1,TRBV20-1,SGRQGPSGSLNTEAF
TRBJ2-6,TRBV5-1,ASSLDNPGANVLT
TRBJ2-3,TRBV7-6,ASSYRGSDTQY
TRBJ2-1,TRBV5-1,ASSPTLAGGGNEQF
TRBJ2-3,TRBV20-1,SARPRLAKIGDTDTQY
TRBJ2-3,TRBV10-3,AISRGGIKSGTDTQY
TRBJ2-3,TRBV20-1,SARLAVGTDTQY
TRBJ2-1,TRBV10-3,AISPARSGKNEQF
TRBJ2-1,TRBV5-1,ASRILANEQF